The entry below gives a single TCR beta chain sequence along with its context. Its matching antigen is unknown. Being one base from a much bigger clone, this may be a read error. The investigators made TCR beta cDNA from approximately 0.5 ug total RNA, using a constant-region primer. Amplification in three nested multiplex PCR rounds with slightly modified ARM-PCR gave rise to TCR beta libraries. PCR rounds one and two used TRBV1-TRBV30 forward primers with a C-beta reverse primer for about 9 cycles each. TCRdb called the multiplex PCR reads again in MiXCR, with one record for every CDR3 protein. The sample comprises approximately 110,000 distinct CDR3 sequences, 64% of which are singletons, and roughly 7.9% rests with the top ten. The study co-extracted DNA and RNA from about 20-30 mg of unsorted bulk tissue. Those sampled were patients whose primary liver carcinoma was treated by surgical resection. Tumor samples each held over 80% viable tumor cells.

This entry is derived from a study of tumor-infiltrating lymphocytes in primary liver carcinoma. In the study overall: Men as well as women, aged 30 to 69 years, made up the patients. Whole-study findings and limits: Tumor region pairs shared more overlap than did tumor-adjacent and tumor-blood pairs.

Between the trimmed V and J ends, which lost 2 bases and 16 bases, there was a span of 19 bases. The CDR3 extends over 13 amino acids. Germline assignment: CDR1 SGHDT and CDR2 YYEEEE. The sample comprised liver tumor tissue from sampling region 3. The subset was: tumor region T3, left-lateral pole. This TCR came from a woman aged 55-75 years with primary liver carcinoma and hepatitis B virus infection. The chain uses TRBV5-6 and TRBJ2-1, with D possibly TRBD2 on 5 matching bases. The CDR3 region is CASSLGGKYGHFF. In nucleotides, the CDR3 is TGTGCCAGCAGCTTAGGAGGAAAATACGGGCATTTCTTC.